This section outlines one TCR beta chain sequence together with its context. Clones were read by immunoSEQ multiplex PCR, and TCRdb kept only the in-frame ones, dropping some. The sample consists of roughly 130,000 clones, around 94% of them appearing once. The CDR3 runs to 15 residues. These data are taken from a study of T cell responses to AZD1222 COVID-19 vaccine. The sample consisted of peripheral blood, taken on day 0 of AZD1222 vaccination. The clonotype was recovered from an adult in good health. The chain couples TRBV21-1 to TRBJ2-3; TRBD2 is taken as the D call from the table, unchecked against the DNA. TRBV21-1 is listed as a pseudogene. The CDR3 nucleotides are TGTGCCAGCAGCAAAGGCGGGAGGGGTGCCGGGACGCAGTATTTT. It encodes CASSKGGRGAGTQYF.